This is a list of T cell receptor beta chains from one sample in a study of shared clonotypes between healthy human individuals. Profiled with immunoSEQ multiplex PCR; TCRdb holds only in-frame clones, not every one. The sample consists of about 2.3 million clones, 93% of them appearing once. Source material: naive CD4+ T cells from PBMCs. The source is a man aged 18-30 years in good health. Some clones in this sample may be carry-over from other donors' samples. Each CDR3 is given with its conserved first and last residue. D genes are given only for firm matches. For some rows the clone size is stated as once, few or many, or as a class when expanded; others skip it.

clone_size: NA; d_call: NA; j_call: TRBJ1-2; v_call: TRBV28; cdr3_aa: CASAPGTVGRGYTF; cdr3_nt: TGTGCCAGCGCCCCTGGGACGGTAGGAAGAGGCTACACCTTC
clone_size: NA; d_call: TRBD2; j_call: TRBJ2-5; v_call: TRBV7-3; cdr3_aa: CASSLNRAGPQETQYF; cdr3_nt: TGTGCCAGCAGCTTAAACCGAGCGGGGCCCCAAGAGACCCAGTACTTC
clone_size: NA; d_call: NA; j_call: TRBJ1-1; v_call: TRBV5-1; cdr3_aa: CASSLLGQGNTEAFF; cdr3_nt: TGCGCCAGCAGCTTGTTGGGCCAGGGGAACACTGAAGCTTTCTTT
clone_size: NA; d_call: NA; j_call: TRBJ2-3; v_call: TRBV9; cdr3_aa: CASSVGEGGSDTQYF; cdr3_nt: TGTGCCAGCAGCGTAGGAGAGGGAGGTTCAGATACGCAGTATTTT
clone_size: NA; d_call: NA; j_call: TRBJ2-5; v_call: TRBV7-2; cdr3_aa: CASSLVRALQETQYF; cdr3_nt: TGTGCCAGCAGCTTAGTAAGGGCACTGCAGGAGACCCAGTACTTC
clone_size: NA; d_call: NA; j_call: TRBJ2-1; v_call: TRBV11-1; cdr3_aa: CASSLTGSNEQFF; cdr3_nt: TGTGCCAGCAGCTTAACGGGGTCCAATGAGCAGTTCTTC
clone_size: few; d_call: NA; j_call: TRBJ1-3; v_call: TRBV6-5; cdr3_aa: CASSNGNTIYF; cdr3_nt: TGTGCCAGCAGTAACGGAAACACCATATATTTT
clone_size: NA; d_call: NA; j_call: TRBJ2-6; v_call: TRBV2; cdr3_aa: CASSERAQARAGANVLTF; cdr3_nt: TGTGCCAGCAGTGAGAGGGCTCAGGCGAGGGCTGGGGCCAACGTCCTGACTTTC
clone_size: NA; d_call: NA; j_call: TRBJ2-7; v_call: TRBV7-2; cdr3_aa: CASSLGRTPGQSQQYF; cdr3_nt: TGTGCCAGCAGCTTAGGGAGGACACCCGGGCAGAGCCAGCAGTACTTC
clone_size: NA; d_call: NA; j_call: TRBJ1-5; v_call: TRBV28; cdr3_aa: CASRAGRGWDQPQHF; cdr3_nt: TGTGCCAGCAGGGCGGGACGAGGATGGGATCAGCCCCAGCATTTT
clone_size: NA; d_call: TRBD1; j_call: TRBJ2-7; v_call: TRBV5-5; cdr3_aa: CASSSQGTSSYEQYF; cdr3_nt: TGTGCCAGCAGCTCACAGGGGACGAGCTCCTACGAGCAGTACTTC
clone_size: NA; d_call: NA; j_call: TRBJ2-1; v_call: TRBV15; cdr3_aa: CATSSGLGPYNEQFF; cdr3_nt: TGTGCCACCAGCAGTGGGCTGGGCCCCTACAATGAGCAGTTCTTC
clone_size: NA; d_call: NA; j_call: TRBJ2-1; v_call: TRBV27; cdr3_aa: CASRQNRGAGLSYNEQFF; cdr3_nt: TGTGCCAGCAGACAAAATAGGGGGGCGGGCCTCTCCTACAATGAGCAGTTCTTC
clone_size: NA; d_call: NA; j_call: TRBJ2-1; v_call: TRBV5-1; cdr3_aa: CASSEGGPYNEQFF; cdr3_nt: TGCGCCAGCAGCGAGGGGGGTCCTTACAATGAGCAGTTCTTC
clone_size: NA; d_call: TRBD1; j_call: TRBJ2-1; v_call: TRBV10-1; cdr3_aa: CASSDGTGWNEQFF; cdr3_nt: TGCGCCAGCAGTGATGGGACAGGGTGGAATGAGCAGTTCTTC
clone_size: NA; d_call: TRBD1; j_call: TRBJ1-5; v_call: TRBV19; cdr3_aa: CASSRGLVQPQHF; cdr3_nt: TGTGCCAGTAGCAGGGGGCTAGTCCAGCCCCAGCATTTT
clone_size: NA; d_call: TRBD1; j_call: TRBJ2-1; v_call: TRBV4-1; cdr3_aa: CASSQDWGGPGGRQFF; cdr3_nt: TGCGCCAGCAGCCAAGATTGGGGTGGGCCAGGGGGTAGGCAGTTCTTC
clone_size: NA; d_call: NA; j_call: TRBJ1-5; v_call: TRBV5-5; cdr3_aa: CASSLEVGHLGNQPQHF; cdr3_nt: TGTGCCAGCAGTCTGGAGGTGGGACACCTTGGCAATCAGCCCCAGCATTTT
clone_size: NA; d_call: NA; j_call: TRBJ1-1; v_call: TRBV28; cdr3_aa: CASSLGGKNTEAFF; cdr3_nt: TGTGCCAGCAGTTTGGGCGGAAAGAACACTGAAGCTTTCTTT
clone_size: NA; d_call: TRBD2; j_call: TRBJ2-5; v_call: TRBV18; cdr3_aa: CASSLKGTSGGSQYF; cdr3_nt: TGTGCCAGCTCCCTAAAGGGGACTAGCGGAGGGTCCCAGTACTTC